This paragraph reports one TCR beta chain. What it recognizes is unknown. CDR1 is MDHEN and CDR2 is SYDVKM in the germline V gene. Between the trimmed V and J ends, which lost 3 bases and 7 bases, there was a span of 7 bases. The CDR3 spans 12 residues. At the time of sampling, donors were nominally healthy, though unrecorded immune exposures were likely. The sample belongs to a study of cytomegalovirus exposure and HLA in healthy donors. PCR involved 60 Vbeta and 13 Jbeta primers. Libraries were prepared by immunoSEQ multiplex PCR; TCRdb keeps only in-frame clonotypes and omits some of them. Of some 92,000 clones listed, 79% are singletons. Broader study findings: For most TCR sequences rarity was the rule, although some public TCRs occurred in many donors. Reportedly, cytomegalovirus status was diagnosed with high sensitivity and specificity.

The receptor comes from a man aged 30 to 39 in good health and CMV-seronegative. Sequenced: PBMCs. The chain has TRBV28 and TRBJ1-5, with D tentatively TRBD1 (6 bases). CDR3 region: CASSFGQQPQHF. The CDR3 DNA follows: TGTGCCAGCAGTTTCGGACAGCAGCCCCAGCATTTT.